A selection of T cell receptor beta chains follows, all from one sample in a study of cytomegalovirus exposure and HLA in healthy donors. Sequencing was performed with immunoSEQ multiplex PCR; in TCRdb, only in-frame clones are kept and a portion is missing. The data contain 65,000 to 85,000 clones, roughly 80% of them singletons. The specimen sequenced was PBMCs. The receptors were gathered from a woman between 40 and 50 years old in good health and CMV-seropositive. CDR3s include the opening cysteine and the closing phenylalanine or tryptophan.

j_gene: TRBJ2-2
v_gene: TRBV30
CDR3aa: CAWGEFVGNTGELFF

j_gene: TRBJ2-1
v_gene: TRBV5-4
CDR3aa: CASSSTGYEQFF

j_gene: TRBJ2-7
v_gene: TRBV14
CDR3aa: CASSQTRGEQYF

j_gene: TRBJ2-1
v_gene: TRBV15
CDR3aa: CATSRDQLESSYNEQFF

j_gene: TRBJ2-5
v_gene: TRBV7-9
CDR3aa: CASYSGETQYF

j_gene: TRBJ2-7
v_gene: TRBV2
CDR3aa: CASSLYYEQYF

j_gene: TRBJ1-5
v_gene: TRBV4-2
CDR3aa: CASSQAGGDQPQHF

j_gene: TRBJ2-6
v_gene: TRBV29-1
CDR3aa: CSVAGTDSKANVLTF

j_gene: TRBJ1-4
v_gene: TRBV5-6
CDR3aa: CASSGGPTTNEKLFF

j_gene: TRBJ2-1
v_gene: TRBV6-1
CDR3aa: CASSVDSIAGVVNEQFF

j_gene: TRBJ2-5
v_gene: TRBV7-9
CDR3aa: CASRLGTADQETQYF

j_gene: TRBJ2-3
v_gene: TRBV5-1
CDR3aa: CASSLGQGLTDTQYF

j_gene: TRBJ2-1
v_gene: TRBV4-2
CDR3aa: CASSQDHLPNNEQFF

j_gene: TRBJ1-2
v_gene: TRBV2
CDR3aa: CASSDEGLGYTF

j_gene: TRBJ2-5
v_gene: TRBV5-6
CDR3aa: CASSRGTIKETQYF

j_gene: TRBJ2-1
v_gene: TRBV10-3
CDR3aa: CAISELAGGDNEQFF

j_gene: TRBJ2-5
v_gene: TRBV6-5
CDR3aa: CASSYSAGVQETQYF

j_gene: TRBJ2-3
v_gene: TRBV5-1
CDR3aa: CASSQTSGVDTDTQYF

j_gene: TRBJ2-5
v_gene: TRBV7-2
CDR3aa: CASSLERGTQYF

j_gene: TRBJ2-7
v_gene: TRBV2
CDR3aa: CASSERMGQGAHEQYF

j_gene: TRBJ1-1
v_gene: TRBV18
CDR3aa: CASSPNSGQGNTEAFF

j_gene: TRBJ1-4
v_gene: TRBV2
CDR3aa: CASSEAGSNGKLFF

j_gene: TRBJ2-2
v_gene: TRBV6-5
CDR3aa: CASSYSKVLAGELFF

j_gene: TRBJ1-2
v_gene: TRBV30
CDR3aa: CAWSVPPGGVYGYTF

j_gene: TRBJ1-2
v_gene: TRBV7-9
CDR3aa: CASNIRLATIPGYYGYTF

j_gene: TRBJ1-5
v_gene: TRBV7-9
CDR3aa: CASREDSNQPQHF

j_gene: TRBJ1-2
v_gene: TRBV6-7
CDR3aa: CASSYQGDYGYTF

j_gene: TRBJ2-1
v_gene: TRBV11-1
CDR3aa: CASRPLAGVEQFF

j_gene: TRBJ2-2
v_gene: TRBV2
CDR3aa: CASSDGQYSTRQNTGELFF

j_gene: TRBJ1-2
v_gene: TRBV6-5
CDR3aa: CASSPADRRDYGYTF

j_gene: TRBJ1-4
v_gene: TRBV7-7
CDR3aa: CASSSGQGEKLFF

j_gene: TRBJ2-1
v_gene: TRBV5-6
CDR3aa: CASRIPGGRHNEQFF

j_gene: TRBJ2-1
v_gene: TRBV6-6
CDR3aa: CASNRGSSYNEQFF

j_gene: TRBJ2-7
v_gene: TRBV2
CDR3aa: CASSRTGEEQYF

j_gene: TRBJ2-3
v_gene: TRBV2
CDR3aa: CASSDSSTDTQYF

j_gene: TRBJ2-5
v_gene: TRBV7-2
CDR3aa: CASSLSGGGQETQYF

j_gene: TRBJ2-7
v_gene: TRBV30
CDR3aa: CAWALGGSYEQYF

j_gene: TRBJ1-2
v_gene: TRBV7-2
CDR3aa: CASSRQGDGYTF

j_gene: TRBJ2-5
v_gene: TRBV27
CDR3aa: CASRGLAVPQETQYF

j_gene: TRBJ1-1
v_gene: TRBV28
CDR3aa: CASSLTRMNTEAFF

j_gene: TRBJ1-2
v_gene: TRBV5-1
CDR3aa: CASSGDYGYTF

j_gene: TRBJ2-5
v_gene: TRBV30
CDR3aa: CAWSVGGETQYF

j_gene: TRBJ2-3
v_gene: TRBV5-4
CDR3aa: CASSLRTSGRTDTQYF

j_gene: TRBJ1-2
v_gene: TRBV28
CDR3aa: CASLRQGTGYGYTF

j_gene: TRBJ1-1
v_gene: TRBV28
CDR3aa: CASSLLTHTGAFF

j_gene: TRBJ2-1
v_gene: TRBV12-2
CDR3aa: CASRLHEISGRSSYNEQFF

j_gene: TRBJ2-6
v_gene: TRBV30
CDR3aa: CAWSRGVSGANVLTF